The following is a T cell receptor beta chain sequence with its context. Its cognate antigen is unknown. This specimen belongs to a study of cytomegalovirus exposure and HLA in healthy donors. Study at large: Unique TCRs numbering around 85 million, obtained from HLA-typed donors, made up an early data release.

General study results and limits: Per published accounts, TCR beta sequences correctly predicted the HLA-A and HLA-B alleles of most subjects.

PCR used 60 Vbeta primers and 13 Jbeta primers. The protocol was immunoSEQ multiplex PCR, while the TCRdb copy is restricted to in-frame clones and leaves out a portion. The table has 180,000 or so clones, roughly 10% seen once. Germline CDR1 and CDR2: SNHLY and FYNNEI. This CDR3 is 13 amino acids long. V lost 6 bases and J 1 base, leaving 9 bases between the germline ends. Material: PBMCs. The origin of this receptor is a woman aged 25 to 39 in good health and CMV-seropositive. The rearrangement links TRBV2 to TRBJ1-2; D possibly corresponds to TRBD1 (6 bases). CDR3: CASSRDINYGYTF. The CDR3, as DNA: TGTGCCAGCAGCCGGGACATTAACTATGGCTACACCTTC.